This T cell receptor beta chain appears in the sequencing data of a study of Ad26.COV2.S vaccination and SARS-CoV-2 variants. About this clone itself: Its antigen remains unknown.

The treatment was: some 19 received Ad26.COV2.S at low or high dose, single or two shots; about 5 received placebo; per-sample allocation not given. On day 63 after the first injection, vaccine and placebo recipients gave samples. The CDR3 runs to 17 residues. Trimming removed 6 bases from V and 0 bases from J; junction bases left unmatched: 8. Germline-derived CDR1 and CDR2 are SGHRS and YFSETQ. Study-wide points: Vaccinees reportedly had broad spike-specific CD8+ and CD4+ T cell responses. Compared with placebo recipients, vaccine recipients had higher spike-specific TCR breadth.

TCRdb's table, derived via immunoSEQ multiplex PCR, lists solely in-frame clones and lacks some. Among about 320,000 clones listed, around 84% were seen once. This TCR came from a person aged 18-60 years who received the Ad26.COV2.S COVID-19 vaccine or a placebo. The rearrangement joins TRBV5-1 to TRBJ2-2; TRBD2 matches 10 bases. The starting material was peripheral blood, obtained in a trial of Ad26.COV2.S vaccine versus placebo. This CDR3 reads CASMPLAGAANTGELFF. The CDR3 DNA reads TGCGCCAGCATGCCGCTAGCGGGGGCCGCGAACACCGGGGAGCTGTTTTTT.